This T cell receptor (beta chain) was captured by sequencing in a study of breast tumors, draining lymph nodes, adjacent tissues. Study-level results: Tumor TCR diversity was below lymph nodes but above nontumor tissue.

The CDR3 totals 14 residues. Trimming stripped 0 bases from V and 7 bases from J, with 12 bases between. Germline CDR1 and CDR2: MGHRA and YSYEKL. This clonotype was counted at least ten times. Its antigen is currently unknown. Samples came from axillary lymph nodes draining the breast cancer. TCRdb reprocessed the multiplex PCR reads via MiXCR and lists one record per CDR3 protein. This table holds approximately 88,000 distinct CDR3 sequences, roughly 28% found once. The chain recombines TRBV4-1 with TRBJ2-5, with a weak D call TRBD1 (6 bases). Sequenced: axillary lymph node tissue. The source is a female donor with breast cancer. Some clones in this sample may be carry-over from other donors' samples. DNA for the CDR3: TGCGCCAGCAGCCAAGATCAGGGGCTGGGGACCCAGTACTTC. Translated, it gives CASSQDQGLGTQYF.